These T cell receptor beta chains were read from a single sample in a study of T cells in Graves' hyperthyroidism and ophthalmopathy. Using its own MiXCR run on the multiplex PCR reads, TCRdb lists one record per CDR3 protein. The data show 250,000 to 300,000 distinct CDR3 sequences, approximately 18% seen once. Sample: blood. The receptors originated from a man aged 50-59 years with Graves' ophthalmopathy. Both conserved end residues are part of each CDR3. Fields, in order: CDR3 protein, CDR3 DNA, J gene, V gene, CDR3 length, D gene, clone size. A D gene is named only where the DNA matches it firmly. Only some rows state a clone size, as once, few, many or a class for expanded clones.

CDR3aa: CASSPSGRATDTQYF
CDR3nt: TGTGCCAGCAGTCCTAGCGGGAGGGCCACAGATACGCAGTATTTT
j_gene: TRBJ2-3
v_gene: TRBV28
len: 15
d_gene: TRBD2
abundance: many

CDR3aa: CASRAGTAANTGELFF
CDR3nt: TGTGCCAGCAGAGCCGGGACAGCAGCGAACACCGGGGAGCTGTTTTTT
j_gene: TRBJ2-2
v_gene: TRBV28
len: 16
d_gene: TRBD1
abundance: few

CDR3aa: CASSREGGGANVLTF
CDR3nt: TGTGCCAGCAGCCGAGAGGGTGGTGGGGCCAACGTCCTGACTTTC
j_gene: TRBJ2-6
v_gene: TRBV3-1
len: 15
d_gene: .
abundance: .

CDR3aa: CASSLGRRVGHTF
CDR3nt: TGTGCCAGCAGTTTGGGTCGGAGGGTTGGCCACACCTTC
j_gene: TRBJ1-2
v_gene: TRBV12-3/TRBV12-4
len: 13
d_gene: .
abundance: few

CDR3aa: CASSPRTPTGTGGETQYF
CDR3nt: TGTGCCAGCAGCCCACGAACTCCGACCGGGACAGGGGGGGAGACCCAGTACTTC
j_gene: TRBJ2-5
v_gene: TRBV6-1
len: 18
d_gene: TRBD1
abundance: few

CDR3aa: CASTLGTGSSDTQYF
CDR3nt: TGTGCCAGCACCCTCGGGACAGGATCTTCAGATACGCAGTATTTT
j_gene: TRBJ2-3
v_gene: TRBV2
len: 15
d_gene: TRBD1
abundance: few

CDR3aa: CASPSRGGVNTDTQYF
CDR3nt: TGTGCCAGCCCAAGCCGCGGGGGAGTTAACACAGATACGCAGTATTTT
j_gene: TRBJ2-3
v_gene: TRBV11-2
len: 16
d_gene: TRBD2
abundance: many

CDR3aa: CASSLAVGAGEKLFF
CDR3nt: TGTGCCAGCAGCTTAGCGGTGGGGGCTGGAGAAAAACTGTTTTTT
j_gene: TRBJ1-4
v_gene: TRBV7-9
len: 15
d_gene: .
abundance: many

CDR3aa: CASSPAFLSLNQPQHF
CDR3nt: TGTGCCAGCAGCCCCGCGTTCCTCAGTTTAAATCAGCCCCAGCATTTT
j_gene: TRBJ1-5
v_gene: TRBV28
len: 16
d_gene: .
abundance: few

CDR3aa: CASSLLSGRANEQFF
CDR3nt: TGCGCCAGCAGCTTACTTAGCGGGAGGGCCAATGAGCAGTTCTTC
j_gene: TRBJ2-1
v_gene: TRBV5-1
len: 15
d_gene: TRBD2
abundance: .

CDR3aa: CASSFFSGIGYEQYF
CDR3nt: TGTGCCAGCAGCTTTTTTTCAGGGATTGGGTACGAGCAGTACTTC
j_gene: TRBJ2-7
v_gene: TRBV7-3
len: 15
d_gene: .
abundance: many

CDR3aa: CASGPEAGGTDTQYF
CDR3nt: TGTGCCAGCGGCCCTGAGGCGGGGGGCACAGATACGCAGTATTTT
j_gene: TRBJ2-3
v_gene: TRBV3-1
len: 15
d_gene: TRBD2
abundance: .

CDR3aa: CAWSGPLEAFF
CDR3nt: TGTGCCTGGAGTGGACCGCTTGAAGCTTTCTTT
j_gene: TRBJ1-1
v_gene: TRBV30
len: 11
d_gene: .
abundance: many

CDR3aa: CSAAYQETQYF
CDR3nt: TGCAGCGCCGCCTACCAAGAGACCCAGTACTTC
j_gene: TRBJ2-5
v_gene: TRBV29-1
len: 11
d_gene: .
abundance: many

CDR3aa: CASSLVDQREGTGELFF
CDR3nt: TGTGCTAGCAGCTTAGTTGACCAGCGGGAGGGGACCGGGGAGCTGTTTTTT
j_gene: TRBJ2-2
v_gene: TRBV7-7
len: 17
d_gene: TRBD2
abundance: .

CDR3aa: CASSLGTRVDFGYTF
CDR3nt: TGTGCCAGCAGCTTAGGTACAAGGGTCGACTTTGGCTACACCTTC
j_gene: TRBJ1-2
v_gene: TRBV7-6
len: 15
d_gene: .
abundance: .

CDR3aa: CASSYLTGLTNEKLFF
CDR3nt: TGTGCCAGCAGCTACCTAACAGGGCTAACTAATGAAAAACTGTTTTTT
j_gene: TRBJ1-4
v_gene: TRBV7-2
len: 16
d_gene: .
abundance: many

CDR3aa: CASSLRGLRTEAFF
CDR3nt: TGTGCCAGCAGCTTAAGGGGGCTCCGTACTGAAGCTTTCTTT
j_gene: TRBJ1-1
v_gene: TRBV13
len: 14
d_gene: TRBD1
abundance: many

CDR3aa: CASSPKLAGGPNEQFF
CDR3nt: TGTGCCAGCTCACCGAAACTAGCGGGAGGGCCTAATGAGCAGTTCTTC
j_gene: TRBJ2-1
v_gene: TRBV18
len: 16
d_gene: TRBD2
abundance: many

CDR3aa: CASSEGTGAIATNEKLFF
CDR3nt: TGTGCCAGCAGTGAGGGGACAGGGGCAATCGCAACTAATGAAAAACTGTTTTTT
j_gene: TRBJ1-4
v_gene: TRBV6-1
len: 18
d_gene: TRBD1
abundance: few

CDR3aa: CASSLGLANTEAFF
CDR3nt: TGTGCCAGCAGTCTCGGTTTGGCTAACACTGAAGCTTTCTTT
j_gene: TRBJ1-1
v_gene: TRBV28
len: 14
d_gene: .
abundance: many

CDR3aa: CASRRQGNYEQYF
CDR3nt: TGTGCCAGCAGGCGACAGGGGAACTACGAGCAGTACTTC
j_gene: TRBJ2-7
v_gene: TRBV28
len: 13
d_gene: TRBD1
abundance: .

CDR3aa: CASSLGRVQGQYF
CDR3nt: TGTGCCAGCAGTTTGGGCCGGGTCCAAGGGCAGTACTTC
j_gene: TRBJ2-7
v_gene: TRBV28
len: 13
d_gene: .
abundance: many

CDR3aa: CASKLGRGGATNEKLFF
CDR3nt: TGTGCCAGCAAGTTGGGCAGGGGGGGTGCAACTAATGAAAAACTGTTTTTT
j_gene: TRBJ1-4
v_gene: TRBV2
len: 17
d_gene: TRBD1
abundance: .

CDR3aa: CASSQAASAQYF
CDR3nt: TGTGCCAGCAGCCAAGCCGCGAGTGCGCAGTATTTT
j_gene: TRBJ2-3
v_gene: TRBV14
len: 12
d_gene: .
abundance: few

CDR3aa: CASSVGGGGKAFF
CDR3nt: TGTGCCAGCAGCGTAGGAGGTGGGGGGAAAGCTTTCTTT
j_gene: TRBJ1-1
v_gene: TRBV13
len: 13
d_gene: .
abundance: .

CDR3aa: CASRGTTTNYGYTF
CDR3nt: TGTGCCAGCAGAGGGACAACAACTAACTATGGCTACACCTTC
j_gene: TRBJ1-2
v_gene: TRBV3-1
len: 14
d_gene: .
abundance: once

CDR3aa: CASSLQGGVYEQYF
CDR3nt: TGTGCCAGCAGCCTCCAGGGGGGGGTCTACGAGCAGTACTTC
j_gene: TRBJ2-7
v_gene: TRBV7-3
len: 14
d_gene: .
abundance: many

CDR3aa: CAISENYNEQFF
CDR3nt: TGTGCCATCAGTGAGAACTACAATGAGCAGTTCTTC
j_gene: TRBJ2-1
v_gene: TRBV10-3
len: 12
d_gene: .
abundance: .

CDR3aa: CASSQAGLYSGNTIYF
CDR3nt: TGTGCCAGCAGCCAAGCGGGCTTATACTCTGGAAACACCATATATTTT
j_gene: TRBJ1-3
v_gene: TRBV3-1
len: 16
d_gene: .
abundance: few

CDR3aa: CASSSTLGEQGSRELFF
CDR3nt: TGTGCCAGCAGCTCAACACTGGGGGAACAGGGGTCCCGGGAGCTGTTTTTT
j_gene: TRBJ2-2
v_gene: TRBV11-2
len: 17
d_gene: TRBD1
abundance: many

CDR3aa: CASSPTGTSARWGNEQFF
CDR3nt: TGTGCCAGCAGTCCAACCGGGACTAGCGCCCGATGGGGCAATGAGCAGTTCTTC
j_gene: TRBJ2-1
v_gene: TRBV12-3/TRBV12-4
len: 18
d_gene: TRBD2
abundance: many

CDR3aa: CASKVPGGSYEQYF
CDR3nt: TGTGCCAGCAAAGTCCCGGGTGGCTCCTACGAGCAGTACTTC
j_gene: TRBJ2-7
v_gene: TRBV6-1
len: 14
d_gene: .
abundance: .

CDR3aa: CSAREVNSPLHF
CDR3nt: TGCAGTGCTAGGGAAGTGAATTCACCCCTCCACTTT
j_gene: TRBJ1-6
v_gene: TRBV20-1
len: 12
d_gene: .
abundance: .

CDR3aa: CSAREGPNTEAFF
CDR3nt: TGCAGTGCTAGGGAGGGCCCTAACACTGAAGCTTTCTTT
j_gene: TRBJ1-1
v_gene: TRBV20-1
len: 13
d_gene: .
abundance: many

CDR3aa: CASSLAVGRTCEQYF
CDR3nt: TGTGCCAGCAGCTTAGCGGTCGGACGGACCTGCGAGCAGTACTTC
j_gene: TRBJ2-7
v_gene: TRBV7-2
len: 15
d_gene: .
abundance: .

CDR3aa: CAWSVGDRGSPLHF
CDR3nt: TGTGCCTGGAGTGTAGGGGACAGGGGGTCACCCCTCCACTTT
j_gene: TRBJ1-6
v_gene: TRBV30
len: 14
d_gene: TRBD1
abundance: many

CDR3aa: CASNARQGPLSYGYTF
CDR3nt: TGTGCCAGCAACGCACGGCAGGGGCCACTCTCCTATGGCTACACCTTC
j_gene: TRBJ1-2
v_gene: TRBV5-6
len: 16
d_gene: .
abundance: few

CDR3aa: CASSGANQPQHF
CDR3nt: TGTGCCAGCAGTGGGGCAAATCAGCCCCAGCATTTT
j_gene: TRBJ1-5
v_gene: TRBV27
len: 12
d_gene: .
abundance: few

CDR3aa: CASSLGLNEKLFF
CDR3nt: TGTGCCAGCAGTTTAGGGCTGAACGAAAAACTGTTTTTT
j_gene: TRBJ1-4
v_gene: TRBV12-3/TRBV12-4
len: 13
d_gene: .
abundance: .

CDR3aa: CASSMGWNTEAFF
CDR3nt: TGTGCCAGTAGTATGGGGTGGAACACTGAAGCTTTCTTT
j_gene: TRBJ1-1
v_gene: TRBV19
len: 13
d_gene: .
abundance: .

CDR3aa: CSVEVGQSTEAFF
CDR3nt: TGCAGCGTTGAAGTGGGACAGTCTACTGAAGCTTTCTTT
j_gene: TRBJ1-1
v_gene: TRBV29-1
len: 13
d_gene: TRBD1
abundance: .

CDR3aa: CASGLGMGEAFF
CDR3nt: .
j_gene: TRBJ1-1
v_gene: TRBV12-5
len: 12
d_gene: .
abundance: few

CDR3aa: CASSLNHYSTGQETQYF
CDR3nt: TGCGCCAGCAGCTTGAATCATTACAGTACCGGGCAAGAGACCCAGTACTTC
j_gene: TRBJ2-5
v_gene: TRBV5-1
len: 17
d_gene: .
abundance: many

CDR3aa: CASSHRVNGEAFF
CDR3nt: TGTGCCAGCAGTCACAGGGTGAACGGGGAAGCTTTCTTT
j_gene: TRBJ1-1
v_gene: TRBV28
len: 13
d_gene: .
abundance: .

CDR3aa: CASSLGGGSLHTDTQYF
CDR3nt: TGTGCCAGCAGCTTAGGGGGCGGGAGCCTCCACACAGATACGCAGTATTTT
j_gene: TRBJ2-3
v_gene: TRBV7-9
len: 17
d_gene: TRBD2
abundance: many

CDR3aa: CASSQLTGGNAEAFF
CDR3nt: TGCGCCAGCAGCCAGTTGACAGGCGGGAACGCTGAAGCTTTCTTT
j_gene: TRBJ1-1
v_gene: TRBV4-1
len: 15
d_gene: .
abundance: many

CDR3aa: CASSITGTRATDTQYF
CDR3nt: TGTGCCAGTAGTATTACTGGGACTAGAGCCACAGATACGCAGTATTTT
j_gene: TRBJ2-3
v_gene: TRBV19
len: 16
d_gene: TRBD2
abundance: .

CDR3aa: CAVTGTSGRDTQYF
CDR3nt: TGTGCCGTCACCGGGACTAGCGGGAGAGATACGCAGTATTTT
j_gene: TRBJ2-3
v_gene: TRBV10-3
len: 14
d_gene: TRBD2
abundance: .

CDR3aa: CASRGQGVRGQPQHF
CDR3nt: TGTGCCAGCAGGGGACAGGGGGTACGAGGCCAGCCCCAGCATTTT
j_gene: TRBJ1-5
v_gene: TRBV28
len: 15
d_gene: TRBD1
abundance: many

CDR3aa: CSAAGQWGFEAFF
CDR3nt: TGCAGTGCAGCGGGCCAGTGGGGTTTTGAAGCTTTCTTT
j_gene: TRBJ1-1
v_gene: TRBV20-1
len: 13
d_gene: .
abundance: many

CDR3aa: CASSLDRGGEQYF
CDR3nt: TGTGCCAGCAGCTTAGACAGGGGGGGGGAGCAGTACTTC
j_gene: TRBJ2-7
v_gene: TRBV7-3
len: 13
d_gene: TRBD1
abundance: many

CDR3aa: CASSFLGLGGPQHF
CDR3nt: TGTGCCAGCAGTTTCTTAGGGCTCGGTGGGCCCCAGCATTTT
j_gene: TRBJ1-5
v_gene: TRBV28
len: 14
d_gene: .
abundance: .

CDR3aa: CASKGAAPYSNQPQHF
CDR3nt: TGCGCCAGCAAAGGAGCCGCGCCCTATAGCAATCAGCCCCAGCATTTT
j_gene: TRBJ1-5
v_gene: TRBV10-2
len: 16
d_gene: .
abundance: .

CDR3aa: CSASGTSGSHQETQYF
CDR3nt: TGCAGTGCTTCCGGGACTAGCGGGAGCCATCAAGAGACCCAGTACTTC
j_gene: TRBJ2-5
v_gene: TRBV20-1
len: 16
d_gene: TRBD2
abundance: many

CDR3aa: CATSREKPGLAVVDTQYF
CDR3nt: TGTGCCACCAGCAGAGAGAAGCCGGGACTAGCCGTTGTCGATACGCAGTATTTT
j_gene: TRBJ2-3
v_gene: TRBV15
len: 18
d_gene: TRBD2
abundance: many

CDR3aa: CASSQDMGRNTEAFF
CDR3nt: TGTGCCAGCAGCCAAGATATGGGCCGGAACACTGAAGCTTTCTTT
j_gene: TRBJ1-1
v_gene: TRBV4-2
len: 15
d_gene: .
abundance: .

CDR3aa: CASRGQGTSRETQYF
CDR3nt: TGTGCCAGCAGGGGACAGGGAACGAGTCGAGAGACCCAGTACTTC
j_gene: TRBJ2-5
v_gene: TRBV28
len: 15
d_gene: TRBD1
abundance: many

CDR3aa: CASSFDRVKQYF
CDR3nt: TGTGCCAGCAGTTTCGACAGGGTGAAACAGTACTTC
j_gene: TRBJ2-7
v_gene: TRBV28
len: 12
d_gene: TRBD1
abundance: many

CDR3aa: CASSGTGTGQPQHF
CDR3nt: TGTGCCAGTAGCGGAACAGGGACGGGTCAGCCCCAGCATTTT
j_gene: TRBJ1-5
v_gene: TRBV19
len: 14
d_gene: .
abundance: .